This is a list of T cell receptor beta chains from one sample in a study of shared clonotypes between healthy human individuals. Sequencing used immunoSEQ multiplex PCR; TCRdb keeps in-frame clones, though not all of them. Of some 630,000 clones listed, approximately 79% are singletons. The material sequenced was memory CD4+ T cells sorted from blood. The source is a woman in her thirties in good health. CDR3s include the opening cysteine and the closing phenylalanine or tryptophan. D genes are given only for firm matches. Where a row states a size, it is once, few, many or the class of an expanded clone; other rows omit it.

d_call j_call clone_size v_call cdr3_nt cdr3_aa
TRBD1 TRBJ1-2 - TRBV30 TGTGCCTGGAGATCGGGACAGGGGGGACGTGGCTACACCTTC CAWRSGQGGRGYTF
TRBD2 TRBJ2-1 - TRBV4-2 TGTGCCAGCAGTCAGGCTAGCGGCGACAATGAGCAGTTCTTC CASSQASGDNEQFF
TRBD1 TRBJ1-4 - TRBV9 TGTGCCAGCAGCTACACAGGACAGGGGCACGATAACGTCGCTAATGAAAAACTGTTTTTT CASSYTGQGHDNVANEKLFF
TRBD1 TRBJ2-7 - TRBV5-1 TGCGCCAGCAGCTTGGGACAGGGTTCCTACGAGCAGTACTTC CASSLGQGSYEQYF
- TRBJ2-3 few TRBV7-8 TGTGCCAGCATAGGGACTGACATTTATACGCAGTATTTT CASIGTDIYTQYF
TRBD1 TRBJ2-5 - TRBV5-4 TGTGCCAGCAGCTTGGAAATGACAGGGCAAGAGACCCAGTACTTC CASSLEMTGQETQYF
- TRBJ1-5 few TRBV19 TGTGCCAGTAGTATTAATCGCAATCAGCCCCAGCATTTT CASSINRNQPQHF
TRBD2 TRBJ2-3 - TRBV27 TGTGCCAGCAGTTTATTCAAACTAGCGGGCACAGATACGCAGTATTTT CASSLFKLAGTDTQYF
- TRBJ1-3 - TRBV19 TGTGCCAGTAGTGGCGGGGCCGCCTCTGGAAACACCATATATTTT CASSGGAASGNTIYF
TRBD1 TRBJ1-1 - TRBV5-1 TGCGCCAGCAGCCAGGGACAGCCCTACACTGAAGCTTTCTTT CASSQGQPYTEAFF
TRBD2 TRBJ2-3 many TRBV11-2 TGTGCCAGCAGCTTCTTAGCGGGTAAAGATACGCAGTATTTT CASSFLAGKDTQYF
- TRBJ2-5 many TRBV7-6 TGTGCCAGCAGCTTAGTGGCGGGGACGGAGACCCAGTACTTC CASSLVAGTETQYF
TRBD1 TRBJ1-1 - TRBV27 TGTGCCAGCAGACAGGGGGCGAGGCGGACTGAAGCTTTCTTT CASRQGARRTEAFF
TRBD2 TRBJ2-3 - TRBV5-1 TGCGCCAGCAGCTTGGCTCTAGCGGGCCCCACTAGCACAGATACGCAGTATTTT CASSLALAGPTSTDTQYF
- TRBJ2-1 - TRBV7-2 TGTGCCAGCAGCTTACGGAGCAATGAGCAGTTCTTC CASSLRSNEQFF
TRBD2 TRBJ2-7 once TRBV7-9 TGTGCCAGCAGCTTAGTGACTAGCGGGGAAAGGGGCGAGCAGTACTTC CASSLVTSGERGEQYF
- TRBJ2-2 - TRBV19 TGTGCCAGTAGTATTCCTCGAGGGCCGGACACCGGGGAGCTGTTTTTT CASSIPRGPDTGELFF
- TRBJ2-1 - TRBV5-6 TGTGCCAGCAGCCGGGGACGTACGAATGAGCAGTTCTTC CASSRGRTNEQFF
- TRBJ2-6 - TRBV28 TGTGCCAGCAGTTTATGGGGCTCTGGGGCCAACGTCCTGACTTTC CASSLWGSGANVLTF
TRBD2 TRBJ2-5 - TRBV6-1 TGTGCCAGCAGCCGGACTAGTCGGGAGACCCAGTACTTC CASSRTSRETQYF
- TRBJ1-1 - TRBV30 TGTGCCTCCACAGGGCTGGGCAGTGACACTGAAGCTTTCTTT CASTGLGSDTEAFF
- TRBJ2-7 - TRBV5-4 TGTGCCAGCATCTCTCCATCGGGCTACGAGCAGTACTTC CASISPSGYEQYF
- TRBJ2-4 - TRBV5-1 TGCGCCAGCAGCCCCGGGACACCAAACATTCAGTACTTC CASSPGTPNIQYF
- TRBJ1-2 many TRBV28 TGTGCCAGCAGTCTCCAGGGCCTCTATGGCTACACCTTC CASSLQGLYGYTF
- TRBJ2-1 - TRBV7-6 TGTGCCAGCAGCCCCTTAGCGACCTACAATGAGCAGTTCTTC CASSPLATYNEQFF
- TRBJ2-6 - TRBV28 TGTGCCAGCAGTTTGGCAGGGGGGACTGGGGCCAACGTCCTGACTTTC CASSLAGGTGANVLTF
TRBD2 TRBJ2-3 - TRBV28 TGTGCCAGCAGTTCCGGGAGGGTTTCTAGAGATACGCAGTATTTT CASSSGRVSRDTQYF
TRBD1 TRBJ1-2 once TRBV28 TGTGCCAGCAGTCGAGCTACAGGGGTGAGCTATGGCTACACCTTC CASSRATGVSYGYTF
- TRBJ2-5 once TRBV28 TGTGCCAGCAGTTTTGGGGGGGGCGCAGAGACCCAGTACTTC CASSFGGGAETQYF
- TRBJ2-7 - TRBV6-5 TGTGCCACCTCAGGGGACTCCTACGAGCAGTACTTC CATSGDSYEQYF
- TRBJ1-3 - TRBV2 TGTGCCAGCAGTGTGGGGGGACATAACTCTGGAAACACCATATATTTT CASSVGGHNSGNTIYF
- TRBJ2-3 - TRBV11-2 TGTGCCAGCAGCTTTGACCCATCAGGGGATACGCAGTATTTT CASSFDPSGDTQYF
- TRBJ1-1 - TRBV6-5 TGTGCCAGCAGTTATTGGGGGGCGGGCACTGAAGCTTTCTTT CASSYWGAGTEAFF
- TRBJ2-3 - TRBV6-6 TGTGCCAGCAGTTATCGAAGGGAAGTTAAGGGAGATACGCAGTATTTT CASSYRREVKGDTQYF
- TRBJ2-3 - TRBV19 TGTGCCAGTAGTATGGTAGGGGTAAGCACAGATACGCAGTATTTT CASSMVGVSTDTQYF
- TRBJ1-4 - TRBV4-1 TGCGCCAGCAGCCAAGATGGACAAGGTTTTTCCCCAACTAATGAAAAACTGTTTTTT CASSQDGQGFSPTNEKLFF
- TRBJ2-1 - TRBV15 TGTGCCACCAGCAGAGACAATGAGCAGTTCTTC CATSRDNEQFF
TRBD2 TRBJ2-1 - TRBV19 TGTGCCAGTAGTACTAGCGGGAGGGTCGATGAGCAGTTCTTC CASSTSGRVDEQFF
- TRBJ2-1 - TRBV6-1 TGTGCCAGCCTGCCGGCGGGCGTCTACAATGAGCAGTTCTTC CASLPAGVYNEQFF
- TRBJ2-5 - TRBV19 TGTGCCAGTAGTATTCTTGGGGTAGAGACCCAGTACTTC CASSILGVETQYF
- TRBJ2-1 - TRBV10-1 TGCGCCAGCAGTGGCGGCGGTTACAATGAGCAGTTCTTC CASSGGGYNEQFF
- TRBJ1-2 once TRBV18 TGTGCCAGCTCACCAACACGCGGGGAGGATGGCTACACCTTC CASSPTRGEDGYTF
TRBD1 TRBJ1-5 - TRBV19 TGTGCCAGTAGTCTTAGGACAGGGAGAAGCAATCAGCCCCAGCATTTT CASSLRTGRSNQPQHF